This TCR delta chain derives from a study of gamma-delta T cells after stem cell transplantation. TCRdb called clones from the RT-PCR reads again using CATT. The data contain 15,000 to 19,000 delta-chain clones, almost 9.5% of them singletons. A remark on this clone: A read error likely explains this, since a far larger clone differs by one base. Other nucleotide sequences from this sample produce the same CDR3.

This CDR3 has 19 amino acids. The V end was cut by 3 bases, the J end by 0 bases, with 25 bases between. Per the germline V gene, CDR1 is GEAIGNYY and CDR2 is EKD. The sequence derives from a human donor. It is not recorded whose cells these are; they may come from a transplant donor. This chain links TRDV2 with TRDJ1; D is possibly TRDD3 (5 bases). The source material was gamma-delta T cells. Here the CDR3 DNA reads TGTGCCTGTGACCCACTGCGTAGGGGACCGCCGGAGTACACCGATAAACTCATCTTT. Translating it yields CACDPLRRGPPEYTDKLIF.